The next 16 T cell receptor beta chains were all read from a single sample in a study of T-cell memory formation after mild COVID-19. Each CDR3 protein is one row after TCRdb ran MiXCR on the 5' RACE reads. This sample has approximately 300,000 distinct CDR3 sequences, with 7.5% to 9.5% found just once. Sequencing used PBMCs or a T cell subset sorted from them (not recorded which). Receptor source: a man aged 18 to 30 who had mild COVID-19 (a few samples of this study predate the infection). Cell type and time point are not known.

Here the CDR3 reads CSARSGHEQYV. The CDR3, as DNA: TGCAGTGCTAGATCCGGGCACGAGCAGTACGTC. The chain combines TRBV20-1 with TRBJ2-7; D gene ambiguous. This CDR3 contains 11 residues. V was shortened by 2 bases and J by 5 bases, with 7 bases between the two germline ends. The germline V gene encodes CDR1 DFQATT and CDR2 SNEGSKA (reference sequence).

This clonotype was counted a few times. This rearrangement joins TRBV12-3 or TRBV12-4 to TRBJ2-1, with D tentatively TRBD1 (6 bases). The V end lost 9 bases, the J end lost 3 bases, and 15 bases lay between the germline ends. The CDR3 is 14 residues long. The CDR3 DNA follows: TGTGCCAGTGTCCCTCACAGGGACTACAATGAGCAGTTCTTC. Translating it yields CASVPHRDYNEQFF.

This clonotype was seen ten or more times. The J gene is TRBJ2-7, the V gene TRBV7-2; D ambiguous. The CDR3 has 14 amino acids. Per the germline V gene, CDR1 is SGHTA and CDR2 is FQGNSA. V was trimmed by 1 base and J by 4 bases, leaving 11 bases between them. The CDR3 loop is CASSLVDGEYEQYF. CDR3 coding DNA: TGTGCCAGCAGCTTAGTGGATGGGGAATACGAGCAGTACTTC.

In this sample, this clonotype turned up a few times. V and J are TRBV19 and TRBJ1-1; a weak D match, TRBD1 (5 bases). V lost 5 bases, J lost 5 bases, and 15 bases lay in between. CDR1 is LNHDA and CDR2 is SQIVND in the germline V gene (reference sequence). There are 14 residues in the CDR3. The CDR3 region is CASSQNQGGTEAFF. Written as DNA, the CDR3 is TGTGCCAGTAGTCAGAACCAGGGTGGAACTGAAGCTTTCTTT.

There are a few counts of this clonotype. The rearrangement joins TRBV28 to TRBJ1-1; unclear D gene. Germline-derived CDR1 and CDR2 are MDHEN and SYDVKM. This CDR3 is 15 amino acids long. V was cut by 5 bases and J by 3 bases, with 16 bases left in between. The CDR3 region is CASSQADRYYTEAFF. The CDR3 coding sequence is TGTGCCAGCAGTCAAGCGGACCGGTATTACACTGAAGCTTTCTTT.

There are many counts of this clonotype. The J gene is TRBJ2-3, the V gene TRBV7-2, with D uncertain. V lost 3 bases to trimming and J lost 0 bases, with 7 bases between them. In germline, CDR1 is SGHTA, CDR2 FQGNSA. The CDR3 runs to 14 residues. Written as DNA, the CDR3 is TGTGCCAGCAGCTTTCGGGCTAGCACAGATACGCAGTATTTT. It yields the protein CASSFRASTDTQYF.

This clonotype was detected a few times. V usage is TRBV5-1 and J usage is TRBJ1-1, with D unresolved. V lost 1 base to trimming and J lost 4 bases, with 8 bases between them. Germline assignment: CDR1 SGHRS and CDR2 YFSETQ. The CDR3 is 13 residues long. The CDR3 loop reads CASSLKALTEAFF. As DNA, the CDR3 is TGCGCCAGCAGCTTGAAGGCCCTCACTGAAGCTTTCTTT.

The table lists this clonotype with many counts. The junction differs from germline at one of its ends, possibly a read error. The chain couples TRBV5-1 to TRBJ1-5; 9 bases line up with TRBD1. Germline V CDR1 and CDR2: SGHRS, YFSETQ. The CDR3 loop spans 15 amino acids. The CDR3 spells CASSLGQGSNQPQHF. In nucleotides, the CDR3 is TGTGCCAGCAGCTTGGGACAGGGTTCAAATCAGCCCCAGCATTTT.

This clonotype appeared a few times. V and J are TRBV19 and TRBJ1-5; D uncertain. The CDR3 contains 15 residues. Germline CDR1 and CDR2: LNHDA and SQIVND (reference sequence). The V end was cut by 1 base, the J end by 2 bases, with 9 bases between. The CDR3 here is CASSIGQSGNQPQHF. The CDR3 DNA reads TGTGCCAGTAGTATAGGCCAGAGTGGCAATCAGCCCCAGCATTTT.

This clonotype was seen a few times. V usage is TRBV7-2 and J usage is TRBJ1-1; tentative D call: TRBD1 (5 bases). The V gene lost 6 bases and the J gene lost 4 bases, with 18 bases spanning the gap. Germline values: CDR1 SGHTA, CDR2 FQGNSA. This CDR3 has 15 amino acids. CDR3 DNA sequence: TGTGCCAGCAGATCAAGTGCAGGGTTGATCACTGAAGCTTTCTTT. Translation gives CASRSSAGLITEAFF. The variable domain in full, completed from reference TRBV7-2 and TRBJ1-1, reads GAGVSQSPSNKVTEKGKDVELRCDPISGHTALYWYRQSLGQGLEFLIYFQGNSAPDKSGLPSDRFSAERTGGSVSTLTIQRTQQEDSAVYLCASRSSAGLITEAFFGQGTRLTVV.

The V call is TRBV6-6, the J call TRBJ1-2; D remains unclear. This CDR3 is 14 amino acids long. Germline CDR1 and CDR2: MNHNY and SVGAGI (reference sequence). With 3 bases removed from V and 4 bases from J, the gap between germline ends came to 12 bases. CDR3 sequence (DNA): TGTGCCAGCAGTTATTTGGCTGGTGCCTATGGCTACACCTTC. Residues: CASSYLAGAYGYTF.

This clonotype was counted a few times. This chain uses TRBV24-1 with TRBJ2-3, with 10 bases matching TRBD1. With 2 bases clipped from V and 8 bases from J, the junction kept 9 bases outside the gene matches. Germline V CDR1 and CDR2: KGHDR, SFDVKD. The length of the CDR3 is 16 residues. The CDR3 here is CATSDYRRTGGSTQYF. CDR3 nucleotide sequence: TGTGCCACCAGTGATTACCGTCGGACAGGGGGGTCTACGCAGTATTTT.

This clonotype was observed a handful of times. This chain connects TRBV4-2 to TRBJ2-4; TRBD1 matches 9 bases. V gave up 0 bases and J gave up 0 bases; unmatched junction bases: 12. The germline gives CDR1 LGHNA, CDR2 YNFKEQ. The CDR3 is 20 residues long. The CDR3 nucleotides are TGTGCCAGCAGCCAAGATTTCGAGGGACAGGGTTGGGTAGCCAAAAACATTCAGTACTTC. The encoded protein is CASSQDFEGQGWVAKNIQYF.

This clonotype was found many times. This chain uses TRBV7-2 with TRBJ2-3; no definite D call. Germline CDR1 reads SGHTA; CDR2 reads FQGNSA. The CDR3 spans 13 residues. The ends were cut back, 5 bases at V and 3 bases at J, with 9 bases in the middle. CDR3 coding DNA: TGTGCCAGCAGCAGCCCAGAGACAGATACGCAGTATTTT. It translates to CASSSPETDTQYF.

This clonotype was recorded many times. The V and J genes are TRBV7-2 and TRBJ2-3; D is possibly TRBD2 (5 bases). The CDR3 runs 13 residues. The V gene's germline CDR1 is SGHTA and CDR2 FQGNSA. Trimming removed 3 bases from V and 6 bases from J, with 10 bases in between. This CDR3 is CASSFLPGDTQYF. The CDR3 DNA reads as TGTGCCAGCAGCTTCCTCCCGGGGGATACGCAGTATTTT.

This clonotype was seen only a few times. The gene calls are TRBV4-3 and TRBJ2-7; weak D call: TRBD1 (6 bases). CDR1 is LGHNA and CDR2 is YSLEER in the germline V gene. The germline V and J ends were trimmed by 0 bases and 6 bases, with 21 bases remaining between them. This CDR3 has 17 residues. CDR3 residues: CASSQDGPGHDSGEQYV. In nucleotides, the CDR3 is TGCGCCAGCAGCCAAGACGGTCCGGGACACGACTCCGGCGAGCAGTACGTC.